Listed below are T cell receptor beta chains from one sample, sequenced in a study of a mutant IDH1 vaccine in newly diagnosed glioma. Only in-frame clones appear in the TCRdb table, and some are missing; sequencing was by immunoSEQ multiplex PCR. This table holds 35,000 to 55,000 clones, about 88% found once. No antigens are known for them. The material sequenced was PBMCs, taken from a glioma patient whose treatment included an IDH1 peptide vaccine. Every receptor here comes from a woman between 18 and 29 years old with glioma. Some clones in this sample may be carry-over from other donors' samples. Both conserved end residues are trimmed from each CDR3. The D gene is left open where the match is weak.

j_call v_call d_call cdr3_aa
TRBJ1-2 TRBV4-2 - ASSQVGETEGGYT
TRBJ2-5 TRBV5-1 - ASSPTTGRQETQY
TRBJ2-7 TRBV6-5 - ASFRGESEQY
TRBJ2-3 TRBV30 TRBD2 ACLGGSSTDTQY
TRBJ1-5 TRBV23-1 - ASSQPGYSNQPQH
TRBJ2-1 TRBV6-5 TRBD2 ASSYGLAGEGEQF
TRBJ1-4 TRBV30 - AWSDQENGGATNEKLF
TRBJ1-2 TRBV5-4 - ASSAETSYGYT
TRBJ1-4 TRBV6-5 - ASSYSGGYEKLF
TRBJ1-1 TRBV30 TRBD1 AWSGGGGLNTEAF
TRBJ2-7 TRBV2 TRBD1 ASSESRGPYEQY
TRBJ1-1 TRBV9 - ASSDTGIGNTEAF
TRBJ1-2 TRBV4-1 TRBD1 ASRPSQGVGGYT
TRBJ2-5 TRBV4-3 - ASSPHPPEAGLMETQY
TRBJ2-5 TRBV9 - ASSITPRGAQETQY
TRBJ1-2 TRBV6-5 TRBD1 ASRVIQGAYYGYT
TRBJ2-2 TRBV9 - ASSVATWGASTGELF
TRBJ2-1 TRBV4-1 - ASSTYRDHSYNEQF
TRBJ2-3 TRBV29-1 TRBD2 SATQLADSTDTQY
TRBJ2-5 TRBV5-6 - ASSFRTKETQY
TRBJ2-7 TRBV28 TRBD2 SSGRAPTYEQY
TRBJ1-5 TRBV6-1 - ASRTPTTYQPQH
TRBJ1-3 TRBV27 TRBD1 ASSLWGGTGLSGNTIY
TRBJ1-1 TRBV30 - AWSVLGPLSTGNTEAF
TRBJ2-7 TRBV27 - ASSLGLYSYEQY
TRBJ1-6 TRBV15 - ATSRVGEGPNGADNSPLH
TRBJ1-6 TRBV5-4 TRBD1 AIRTGYNSPLH
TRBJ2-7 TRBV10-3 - AIRELERGEQY
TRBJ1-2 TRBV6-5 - ASSRQDLYGYT